These 6 T cell receptor beta chains share one sample of origin, sequenced in a study. Adaptor-ligated barcode primers were used to amplify TRBV12-4/TRBJ1-2 clonotypes. TCRdb fed the multiplex PCR reads into MiXCR, producing one record per CDR3 protein. The sample consists of about 1,800 distinct CDR3 sequences, over 1% of them appearing once. What was sequenced was naive CD4+ T cells sorted from blood. Subset given: naive CD4+ T cells, CD4+CD45RA+CD25-. The receptors stem from a female donor with breast cancer.

By its share, this clonotype is large. This chain uses TRBV12-3 or TRBV12-4 with TRBJ1-2; TRBD1 aligns across 8 bases. The CDR3 runs 15 residues. The junction had 7 bases not matched to a gene; V was cut back by 5 bases and J by 2 bases. The CDR3 DNA sequence: TGTGCCAGCAGTCCCGGACAGGGACGGAACTATGGCTACACCTTC. This gives the protein CASSPGQGRNYGYTF.

This clonotype is categorized as medium-sized. J is TRBJ1-2 and V is TRBV12-3 or TRBV12-4, with D uncertain. Trimming removed 11 bases at V and 4 bases at J, with 23 bases between. The CDR3 consists of 15 residues. CDR3 residues: CAVSELLASLYGYTF. The CDR3 bases are TGTGCCGTTTCCGAATTGTTAGCCTCCCTCTATGGCTACACCTTC.

This clonotype is judged medium-sized. The chain links TRBV12-3 or TRBV12-4 to TRBJ1-2, with a weak D call TRBD1 (5 bases). The ends were cut back, 1 base at V and 4 bases at J, with 10 bases in the middle. The length of the CDR3 is 14 residues. The DNA for the CDR3 is TGTGCCAGCAGTTTAGATGGGGCATCCTATGGCTACACCTTC. Its translation is CASSLDGASYGYTF.

By proportion, this clonotype is medium-sized. This CDR3 reads CASSFGGGGGYTF. The CDR3 DNA follows: TGTGCCAGCAGTTTCGGCGGCGGAGGCGGCTACACCTTC. The V gene is TRBV12-3 or TRBV12-4, the J gene TRBJ1-2; no clear D. The CDR3 sequence is 13 residues long. Trimming stripped 3 bases from V and 8 bases from J, with 13 bases between.

By share of the sample, this clonotype is medium-sized. The chain carries TRBV12-3 or TRBV12-4 and TRBJ1-2; 8 nucleotides align to TRBD1. The CDR3 sequence is 12 residues long. V shed 5 bases, J shed 9 bases, and the junction held 5 bases outside the gene matches. The CDR3 here is CASSVGQGSYTF. The CDR3 nucleotides are TGTGCCAGCAGTGTCGGACAGGGTAGCTACACCTTC.

In this sample, this clonotype is medium-sized. This chain links TRBV12-3 or TRBV12-4 with TRBJ1-2; perhaps TRBD1 as D (6 bases). CDR3 length equals 14 residues. V was shortened by 5 bases and J by 5 bases, with 15 bases between the two germline ends. The CDR3 region is CASSPRQVAYGYTF. For the CDR3, the DNA is TGTGCCAGCAGTCCTCGACAGGTGGCATATGGCTACACCTTC.